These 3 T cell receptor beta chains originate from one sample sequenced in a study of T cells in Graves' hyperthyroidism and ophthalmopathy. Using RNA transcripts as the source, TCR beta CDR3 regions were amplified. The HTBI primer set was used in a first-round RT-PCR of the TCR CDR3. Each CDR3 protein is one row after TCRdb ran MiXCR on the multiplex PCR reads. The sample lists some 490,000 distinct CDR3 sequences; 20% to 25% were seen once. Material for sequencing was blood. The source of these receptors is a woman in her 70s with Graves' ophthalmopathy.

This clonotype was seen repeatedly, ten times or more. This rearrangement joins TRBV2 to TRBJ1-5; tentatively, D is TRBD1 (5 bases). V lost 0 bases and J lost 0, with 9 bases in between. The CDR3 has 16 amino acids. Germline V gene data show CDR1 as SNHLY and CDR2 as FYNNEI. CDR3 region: CASSEALGGSNQPQHF. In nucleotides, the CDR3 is TGTGCCAGCAGTGAAGCGCTGGGGGGTAGCAATCAGCCCCAGCATTTT.

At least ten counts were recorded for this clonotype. The CDR3 region is CASSAGQGASGTQYF. The DNA for the CDR3 is TGTGCCAGCAGTGCCGGACAGGGGGCCTCAGGGACCCAGTACTTC. This chain connects TRBV2 to TRBJ2-5, with TRBD1 identical over 11 bases. This CDR3 is 15 amino acids long. J lost 7 bases, V lost 4 bases, and 8 bases had no gene match. Germline CDR1 is SNHLY and CDR2 is FYNNEI.

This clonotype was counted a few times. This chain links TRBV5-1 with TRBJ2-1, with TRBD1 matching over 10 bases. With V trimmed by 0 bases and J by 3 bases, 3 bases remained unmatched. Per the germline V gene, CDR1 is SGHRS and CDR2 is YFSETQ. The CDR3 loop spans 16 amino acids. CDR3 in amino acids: CASSLGWTGGYNEQFF. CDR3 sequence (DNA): TGCGCCAGCAGCTTGGGGTGGACAGGGGGCTACAATGAGCAGTTCTTC.